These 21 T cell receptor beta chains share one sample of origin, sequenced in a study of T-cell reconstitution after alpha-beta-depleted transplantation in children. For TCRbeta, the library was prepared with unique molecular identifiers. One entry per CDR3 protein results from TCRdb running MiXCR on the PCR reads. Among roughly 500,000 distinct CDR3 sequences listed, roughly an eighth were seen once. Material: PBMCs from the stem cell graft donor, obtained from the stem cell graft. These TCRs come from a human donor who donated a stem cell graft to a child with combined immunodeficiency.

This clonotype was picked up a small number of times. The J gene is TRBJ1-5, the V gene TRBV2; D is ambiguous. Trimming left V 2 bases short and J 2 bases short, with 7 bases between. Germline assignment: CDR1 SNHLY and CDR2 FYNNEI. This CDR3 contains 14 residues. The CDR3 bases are TGTGCCAGCAGTGAATGGCAGGGCAATCAGCCCCAGCATTTT. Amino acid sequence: CASSEWQGNQPQHF.

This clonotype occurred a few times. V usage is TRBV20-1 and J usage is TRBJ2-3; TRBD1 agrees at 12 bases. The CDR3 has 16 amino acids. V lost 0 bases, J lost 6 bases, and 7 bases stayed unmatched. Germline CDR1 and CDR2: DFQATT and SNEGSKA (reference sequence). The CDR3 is CSARDWDRGRPDTQYF. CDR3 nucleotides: TGCAGTGCTAGAGACTGGGACAGGGGGCGGCCGGATACGCAGTATTTT.

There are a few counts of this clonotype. Here the CDR3 reads CASSIDGARADTQYF. The CDR3, as DNA: TGTGCCAGCAGTATCGACGGAGCCAGGGCAGATACGCAGTATTTT. V usage is TRBV28 and J usage is TRBJ2-3; weak D call: TRBD1 (5 bases). V lost 5 bases and J lost 4, with 16 bases in between. The CDR3 sequence is 15 residues long. Germline CDR1 MDHEN, CDR2 SYDVKM.

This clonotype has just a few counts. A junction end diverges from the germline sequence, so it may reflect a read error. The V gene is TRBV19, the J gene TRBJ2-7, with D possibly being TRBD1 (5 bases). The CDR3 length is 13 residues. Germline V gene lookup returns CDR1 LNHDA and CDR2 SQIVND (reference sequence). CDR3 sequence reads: CASSIGPFSGAHF. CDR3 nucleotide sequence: TGTGCCAGTAGTATAGGTCCGTTCAGTGGGGCACACTTC.

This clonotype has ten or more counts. The DNA for the CDR3 is TGTGCCAGCAGCGCACACCGGGGCCTTAGGACAGATACGCAGTATTTT. Encoded protein: CASSAHRGLRTDTQYF. The chain combines TRBV9 with TRBJ2-3; tentatively, D is TRBD1 or TRBD2 (5 bases each). V was cut by 3 bases and J by 3 bases, with 17 bases left in between. Per the germline V gene, CDR1 is SGDLS and CDR2 is YYNGEE. This CDR3 is 16 amino acids long.

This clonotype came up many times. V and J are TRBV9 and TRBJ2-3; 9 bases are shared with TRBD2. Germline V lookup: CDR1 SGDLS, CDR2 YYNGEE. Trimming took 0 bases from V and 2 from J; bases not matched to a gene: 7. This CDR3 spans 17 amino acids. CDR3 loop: CASSVGPSGKVTDTQYF. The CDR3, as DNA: TGTGCCAGCAGCGTAGGTCCTAGCGGGAAGGTCACAGATACGCAGTATTTT. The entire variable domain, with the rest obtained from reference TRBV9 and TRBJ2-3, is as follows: DSGVTQTPKHLITATGQRVTLRCSPRSGDLSVYWYQQSLDQGLQFLIQYYNGEERAKGNILERFSAQQFPDLHSELNLSSLELGDSALYFCASSVGPSGKVTDTQYFGPGTRLTVL.

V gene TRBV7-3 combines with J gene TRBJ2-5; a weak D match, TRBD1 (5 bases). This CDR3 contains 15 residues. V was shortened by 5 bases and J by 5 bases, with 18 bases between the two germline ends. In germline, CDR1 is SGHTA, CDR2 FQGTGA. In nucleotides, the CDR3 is TGTGCCAGCAGCCGCTTTGGCTGGGGCCGGGAGACCCAGTACTTC. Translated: CASSRFGWGRETQYF.

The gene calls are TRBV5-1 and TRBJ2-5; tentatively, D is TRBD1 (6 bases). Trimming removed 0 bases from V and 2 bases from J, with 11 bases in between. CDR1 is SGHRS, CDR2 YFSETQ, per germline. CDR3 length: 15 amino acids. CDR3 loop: CASSLDGTNQETQYF. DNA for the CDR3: TGCGCCAGCAGCTTGGACGGGACAAATCAAGAGACCCAGTACTTC.

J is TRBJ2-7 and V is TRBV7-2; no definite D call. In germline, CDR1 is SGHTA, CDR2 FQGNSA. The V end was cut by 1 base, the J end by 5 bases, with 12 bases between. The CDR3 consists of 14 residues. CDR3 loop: CASSLVYYPNEQYF. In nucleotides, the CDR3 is TGTGCCAGCAGCTTAGTCTACTACCCCAACGAGCAGTACTTC. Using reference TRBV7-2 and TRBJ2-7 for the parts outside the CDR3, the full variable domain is GAGVSQSPSNKVTEKGKDVELRCDPISGHTALYWYRQSLGQGLEFLIYFQGNSAPDKSGLPSDRFSAERTGGSVSTLTIQRTQQEDSAVYLCASSLVYYPNEQYFGPGTRLTVT.

CDR3 in DNA: TGCGCCAGCAGCGTACGGACAGGGGGCGAGGATGGCTACACCTTC. Translated, it gives CASSVRTGGEDGYTF. The J gene is TRBJ1-2, the V gene TRBV5-1; TRBD1 aligns across 11 bases. CDR1 SGHRS and CDR2 YFSETQ come from the germline V gene. After removal of 4 bases from V and 6 bases from J, the junction contained 8 bases not matched to a gene. The CDR3 sequence is 15 residues long.

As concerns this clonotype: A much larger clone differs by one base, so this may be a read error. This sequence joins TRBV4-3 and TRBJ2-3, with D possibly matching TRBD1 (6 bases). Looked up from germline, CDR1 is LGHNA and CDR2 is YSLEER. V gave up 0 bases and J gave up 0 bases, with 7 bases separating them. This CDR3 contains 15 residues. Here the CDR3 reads CASSQDTGSTDTQYF. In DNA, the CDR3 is TGCGCCAGCAGCCAAGATACAGGGAGCACAGATACGCAGTATTTT.

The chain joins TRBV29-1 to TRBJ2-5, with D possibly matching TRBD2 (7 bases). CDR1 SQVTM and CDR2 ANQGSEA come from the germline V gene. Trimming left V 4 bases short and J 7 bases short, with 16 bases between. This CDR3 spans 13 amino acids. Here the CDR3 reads CSVVGGGYGTQYF. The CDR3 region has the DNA TGCAGCGTTGTGGGGGGGGGCTATGGGACCCAGTACTTC.

Here the CDR3 reads CASSYSDSQETQYF. The CDR3 coding sequence is TGTGCCAGCAGTTACAGTGACAGCCAAGAGACCCAGTACTTC. The chain is built from TRBV6-2 or TRBV6-3 and TRBJ2-5, with D perhaps matching TRBD1 (5 bases). V gave up 2 bases and J gave up 1 base, with 8 bases separating them. The CDR3 length is 14 residues. Looked up from germline, CDR1 is MNHEY and CDR2 is SVGEGT.

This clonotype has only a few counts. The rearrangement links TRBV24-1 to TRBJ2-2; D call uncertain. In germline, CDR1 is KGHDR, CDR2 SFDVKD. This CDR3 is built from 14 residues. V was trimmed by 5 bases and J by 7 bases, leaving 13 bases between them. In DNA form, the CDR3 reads TGTGCCACCAGTGTTCCAGACACCTACGGGGAGCTGTTTTTT. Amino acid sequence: CATSVPDTYGELFF.

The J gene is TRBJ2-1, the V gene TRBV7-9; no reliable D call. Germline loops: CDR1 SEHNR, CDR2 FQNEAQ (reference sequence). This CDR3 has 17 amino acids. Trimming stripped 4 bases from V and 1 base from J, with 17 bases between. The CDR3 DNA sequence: TGTGCCAGCAGCTCCCCGCGGAGCGCCAATTCCTACAATGAGCAGTTCTTC. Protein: CASSSPRSANSYNEQFF. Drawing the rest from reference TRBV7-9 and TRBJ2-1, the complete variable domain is DTGVSQNPRHKITKRGQNVTFRCDPISEHNRLYWYRQTLGQGPEFLTYFQNEAQLEKSRLLSDRFSAERPKGSFSTLEIQRTEQGDSAMYLCASSSPRSANSYNEQFFGPGTRLTVL.

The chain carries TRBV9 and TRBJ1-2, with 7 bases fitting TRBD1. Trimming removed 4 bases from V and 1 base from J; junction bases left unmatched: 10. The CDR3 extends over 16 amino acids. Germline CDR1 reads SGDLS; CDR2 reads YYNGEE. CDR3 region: CASSPRDSPINYGYTF. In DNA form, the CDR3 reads TGTGCCAGCAGCCCGAGGGACAGCCCGATTAACTATGGCTACACCTTC. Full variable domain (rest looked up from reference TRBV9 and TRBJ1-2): DSGVTQTPKHLITATGQRVTLRCSPRSGDLSVYWYQQSLDQGLQFLIQYYNGEERAKGNILERFSAQQFPDLHSELNLSSLELGDSALYFCASSPRDSPINYGYTFGSGTRLTVV.

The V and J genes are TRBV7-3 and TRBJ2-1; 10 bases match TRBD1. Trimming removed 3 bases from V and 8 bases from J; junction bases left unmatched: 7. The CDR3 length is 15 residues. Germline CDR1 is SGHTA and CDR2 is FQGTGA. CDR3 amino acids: CASSLETGGPYEQFF. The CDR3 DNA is TGTGCCAGCAGCTTGGAGACAGGGGGCCCCTATGAGCAGTTCTTC.

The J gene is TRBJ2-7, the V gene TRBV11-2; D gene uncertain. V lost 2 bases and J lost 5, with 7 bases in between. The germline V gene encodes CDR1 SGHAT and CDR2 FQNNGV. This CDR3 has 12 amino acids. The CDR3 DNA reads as TGTGCCAGCAGCTTAAAGGTGGACGAGCAGTACTTC. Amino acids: CASSLKVDEQYF.

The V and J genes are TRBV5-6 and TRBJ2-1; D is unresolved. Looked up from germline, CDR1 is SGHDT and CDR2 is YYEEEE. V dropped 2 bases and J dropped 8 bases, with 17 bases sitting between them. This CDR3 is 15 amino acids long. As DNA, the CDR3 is TGTGCCAGCAGCTTACTGAGACTCCCGGGCGATGAGCAGTTCTTC. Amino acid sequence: CASSLLRLPGDEQFF.

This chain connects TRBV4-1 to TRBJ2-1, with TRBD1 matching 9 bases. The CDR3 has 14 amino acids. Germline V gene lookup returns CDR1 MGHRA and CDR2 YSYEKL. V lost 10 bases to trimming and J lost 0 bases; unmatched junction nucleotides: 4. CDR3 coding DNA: TGCGCCACCAGGGGACAGGGCTCCTACAATGAGCAGTTCTTC. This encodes CATRGQGSYNEQFF.

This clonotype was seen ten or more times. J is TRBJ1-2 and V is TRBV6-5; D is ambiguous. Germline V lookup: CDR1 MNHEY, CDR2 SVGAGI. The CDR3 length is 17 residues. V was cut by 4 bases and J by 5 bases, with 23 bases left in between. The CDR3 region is CASSSPGSRKGVYGYTF. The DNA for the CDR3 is TGTGCCAGCAGTTCCCCTGGCAGCCGTAAGGGAGTTTATGGCTACACCTTC.